The 2 T cell receptor beta chains presented below share a single source sample, sequenced in a study of T cell clonality in common variable immunodeficiency. Generated by immunoSEQ multiplex PCR, the TCRdb table keeps only in-frame clones and is missing some. The data show 25,000 to 35,000 clones, with none appearing a single time. Material: peripheral blood mononuclear cells. Receptor source: a person between 18 and 69 years old in good health.

In its sample, this clone was seen many times. The read comes to an end 3 residues before the CDR3 does, leaving the germline J gene to fill in the end. V is TRBV19 and J is TRBJ1-2; the match to TRBD1 covers 10 bases. Looked up from germline, CDR1 is LNHDA and CDR2 is SQIVND (reference sequence). The CDR3 is 14 residues long. V was pared by 1 base and J by 7 bases, with 3 bases of the junction left unmatched. The DNA read from the CDR3 is TGTGCCAGTAGTATAGTAGGACAGGGGGTTGGC. As protein: CASSIVGQGVG. The CDR3 in full is CASSIVGQGVGYTF.

At least ten counts were recorded for this clone. The CDR3 end lies 3 residues beyond the end of the read and is filled in from the germline J gene. The V gene is TRBV5-5, the J gene TRBJ1-2, with D possibly TRBD1 on 5 matching bases. This CDR3 is 14 amino acids long. The germline V gene encodes CDR1 SGHKS and CDR2 YYEKEE (reference sequence). Trimming took off 2 bases at V and 2 bases at J, with 10 bases between the two ends. CDR3 protein: CASSLSEGNYGYTF. CDR3 DNA (partial): TGTGCCAGCAGCTTATCTGAGGGGAACTATGGC. Full variable domain (outside the CDR3, taken from reference TRBV5-5 and TRBJ1-2): DAGVTQSPTHLIKTRGQQVTLRCSPISGHKSVSWYQQVLGQGPQFIFQYYEKEERGRGNFPDRFSARQFPNYSSELNVNALLLGDSALYLCASSLSEGNYGYTFGSGTRLTVV.